A single sample gave rise to the 27 T cell receptor beta chains below, sequenced in a study of identical twins. A single record per CDR3 protein comes from TCRdb applying MiXCR to the 5' RACE reads. Seen here are about 890,000 distinct CDR3 sequences, around an eighth observed once, and the top ten hold roughly 1.5%. This sample also belongs to another study, concerning yellow fever vaccine responses in identical twins.

Input material: PBMCs. The receptors come from a woman aged 18-35 years in good health.

For the CDR3, the DNA is TGTGCCAGCAGCTTAAGGAAAGCTAACTATGGCTACACCTTC. Translated: CASSLRKANYGYTF. This chain uses TRBV5-5 with TRBJ1-2, with D uncertain. The CDR3 has 14 residues. V was trimmed by 2 bases and J by 0 bases, leaving 8 bases between them. Per the germline V gene, CDR1 is SGHKS and CDR2 is YYEKEE (reference sequence).

This clonotype was recorded a few times. J is TRBJ1-2 and V is TRBV12-3 or TRBV12-4; D not certain. The length of the CDR3 is 13 residues. The V end was cut by 0 bases, the J end by 7 bases, with 9 bases between. The CDR3 is CASSLAGSSGYTF. DNA for the CDR3: TGTGCCAGCAGTTTAGCAGGGTCCTCTGGCTACACCTTC.

This clonotype was recorded many times. The CDR3 protein is CASSQGGSRANSPLHF. CDR3 in DNA: TGTGCCAGCAGCCAAGGCGGGAGCCGGGCCAATTCACCCCTCCACTTT. The chain uses TRBV3-1 and TRBJ1-6; D is uncertain. Germline V gene sequence: CDR1 LGHDT, CDR2 YNNKEL (reference sequence). Between the trimmed V and J ends, which lost 1 base and 7 bases, there was a span of 14 bases. CDR3 size: 16 residues.

This clonotype turned up a few times. The chain combines TRBV20-1 with TRBJ2-1; D possibly corresponds to TRBD2 (5 bases). The CDR3 has 17 amino acids. CDR1 is DFQATT, CDR2 SNEGSKA, per germline (reference sequence). V lost 7 bases and J 5 bases, leaving 27 bases between the germline ends. CDR3 in amino acids: CSVRLPRSGFRNNEQFF. The CDR3 coding sequence is TGCAGTGTACGCCTACCTCGCAGCGGATTTCGGAACAATGAGCAGTTCTTC.

The V call is TRBV24-1, the J call TRBJ2-3, with D maybe TRBD1 (5 bases). CDR3 size: 16 residues. Germline V gives CDR1 KGHDR, CDR2 SFDVKD. The V and J ends lost 0 bases and 1 base respectively, with 10 bases between them. The chain's CDR3 is CATSDLRGFGTDTQYF. The CDR3 bases are TGTGCCACCAGTGATTTGAGGGGATTCGGCACAGATACGCAGTATTTT.

V usage is TRBV19 and J usage is TRBJ2-3; possibly TRBD1 for D (6 bases). This CDR3 is 15 amino acids long. CDR1 and CDR2 (germline): LNHDA, SQIVND (reference sequence). V lost 5 bases and J lost 0, with 12 bases in between. The CDR3 loop reads CASSRPTGSTDTQYF. The CDR3 DNA sequence: TGTGCCAGTAGTCGCCCGACAGGAAGCACAGATACGCAGTATTTT.

The chain uses TRBV27 and TRBJ2-1; possible D gene TRBD2, 7 bases. Germline values: CDR1 MNHEY, CDR2 SMNVEV (reference sequence). V was shortened by 1 base and J by 5 bases, with 12 bases between the two germline ends. The CDR3 covers 15 residues. The CDR3 DNA is TGTGCCAGCAGTTTATTCAGGGGAGGGAACAATGAGCAGTTCTTC. Residues: CASSLFRGGNNEQFF.

This clonotype was detected ten times or more. The V gene is TRBV4-1, the J gene TRBJ1-5; 10 positions match TRBD1. This CDR3 spans 17 amino acids. The junction had 8 bases not matched to a gene; V was cut back by 0 bases and J by 6 bases. The V gene's germline CDR1 is MGHRA and CDR2 YSYEKL. CDR3 DNA sequence: TGCGCCAGCAGCCAAGAGGGGACAGGGGAGTGGAGTCAGCCCCAGCATTTT. As protein: CASSQEGTGEWSQPQHF.

This sequence joins TRBV4-2 and TRBJ1-1; D call uncertain. Trimming took 1 base from V and 0 from J, leaving 9 bases between them. CDR1 and CDR2 (germline): LGHNA, YNFKEQ. This CDR3 comprises 15 residues. The CDR3 loop reads CASSQGRVMNTEAFF. For the CDR3, the DNA is TGTGCCAGCAGCCAAGGGAGGGTCATGAACACTGAAGCTTTCTTT.

This clonotype was observed a handful of times. The CDR3 bases are TGCAGTGCTAGAAGCACACAGGGAGGAAGAGGAGCTTTCTTT. Translating it yields CSARSTQGGRGAFF. V usage is TRBV20-1 and J usage is TRBJ1-1; TRBD1 might be the D (6 bases). CDR1 is DFQATT, CDR2 SNEGSKA, per germline (reference sequence). V was pared by 2 bases and J by 10 bases, with 20 bases between. This CDR3 has 14 amino acids.

The chain links TRBV2 to TRBJ2-3; no definite D call. CDR1 is SNHLY and CDR2 is FYNNEI in the germline V gene. The CDR3 consists of 10 residues. The CDR3 DNA is TGTGTTGATACCACTGATACGCAGTATTTT. Its protein product is CVDTTDTQYF.

Here the CDR3 reads CATRSDTGELFF. The DNA for the CDR3 is TGTGCCACGAGGAGCGACACCGGGGAGCTGTTTTTT. The chain joins TRBV24-1 to TRBJ2-2; no definite D call. The CDR3 totals 12 residues. V gave up 10 bases and J gave up 3 bases, with 8 bases separating them. The V gene's germline CDR1 is KGHDR and CDR2 SFDVKD.

This clonotype was detected a few times. This chain joins TRBV18 and TRBJ2-1; D remains unclear. Trimming removed 0 bases at V and 10 bases at J, with 13 bases between. Germline CDR1 KGHSH, CDR2 LQKENI. The CDR3 extends over 14 amino acids. DNA of the CDR3: TGTGCCAGCTCACCACCCCAAAGCAGCGCCGAGCAGTTCTTC. Translation: CASSPPQSSAEQFF.

The chain recombines TRBV2 with TRBJ2-7, with 8 bases that match TRBD2. Germline-derived CDR1 and CDR2 are SNHLY and FYNNEI. The CDR3 totals 12 residues. The junction had 3 bases not matched to a gene; V was cut back by 10 bases and J by 1 base. This CDR3 is CATRGGSYEQYV. As DNA, the CDR3 is TGTGCCACCCGGGGGGGGTCCTACGAGCAGTACGTC.

There are a few counts of this clonotype. V usage is TRBV6-5 and J usage is TRBJ2-3, with D unclear. V shed 3 bases and J shed 3 bases, with 7 bases lying between them. The CDR3 has 13 amino acids. Germline V gene data show CDR1 as MNHEY and CDR2 as SVGAGI. The CDR3 here is CASSYDPTDTQYF. CDR3 nucleotides: TGTGCCAGCAGTTATGACCCGACAGATACGCAGTATTTT.

This clonotype came up a few times. The rearrangement links TRBV6-1 to TRBJ2-7; D may match TRBD1 or TRBD2 (5 bases each). With 3 bases removed from V and 2 bases from J, the gap between germline ends came to 8 bases. Germline loops: CDR1 MNHNS, CDR2 SASEGT. CDR3 length: 13 amino acids. The CDR3 coding sequence is TGTGCCAGCAGTGAGGGGGTCCCCTACGAGCAGTACGTC. This sequence encodes CASSEGVPYEQYV.

This clonotype was recorded a few times. The chain has TRBV29-1 and TRBJ1-2; perhaps TRBD1 as D (5 bases). The germline CDR1 and CDR2 sequences are SQVTM and ANQGSEA. Trimming removed 3 bases at V and 2 bases at J, with 19 bases between. This CDR3 spans 16 amino acids. The CDR3 nucleotides are TGCAGCGTTGATCCGCGAGGTTCCCGGGACAACTATGGCTACACCTTC. Amino acid sequence: CSVDPRGSRDNYGYTF.

This chain uses TRBV5-6 with TRBJ2-5; D gene ambiguous. V dropped 4 bases and J dropped 6 bases, with 16 bases sitting between them. The CDR3 is 14 residues long. Germline V lookup: CDR1 SGHDT, CDR2 YYEEEE. The CDR3 protein is CASSLGLTAQTQYF. DNA of the CDR3: TGTGCCAGCAGCCTCGGGCTGACGGCCCAGACCCAGTACTTC.

This clonotype came up many times. The chain carries TRBV7-9 and TRBJ2-3; no definite D call. The CDR3 sequence is 11 residues long. CDR1 is SEHNR and CDR2 is FQNEAQ in the germline V gene (reference sequence). V dropped 5 bases and J dropped 2 bases, with 2 bases sitting between them. The CDR3 is CASSATDTQYF. As DNA, the CDR3 is TGTGCCAGCAGCGCCACAGATACGCAGTATTTT. The whole variable domain, remainder taken from reference TRBV7-9 and TRBJ2-3, is DTGVSQNPRHKITKRGQNVTFRCDPISEHNRLYWYRQTLGQGPEFLTYFQNEAQLEKSRLLSDRFSAERPKGSFSTLEIQRTEQGDSAMYLCASSATDTQYFGPGTRLTVL.

CDR3 sequence (DNA): TGTGCCAGCAGCGTAGGAGTGGGCAGAAACACAGATACGCAGTATTTT. This codes for CASSVGVGRNTDTQYF. V gene TRBV9 combines with J gene TRBJ2-3, with D hard to call. This CDR3 comprises 16 residues. The ends were cut back, 0 bases at V and 2 bases at J, with 13 bases in the middle. Per germline, CDR1 SGDLS and CDR2 YYNGEE.

This clonotype was counted many times. This chain connects TRBV6-5 to TRBJ1-5; tentatively, D is TRBD1 (5 bases). This CDR3 region has 15 residues. CDR1 and CDR2 from the germline V gene are MNHEY and SVGAGI. V dropped 0 bases and J dropped 7 bases, with 13 bases sitting between them. As DNA, the CDR3 is TGTGCCAGCAGTTACTCGAAGTCAGGGTTCCAGCCCCAGCATTTT. This gives the protein CASSYSKSGFQPQHF.

Ten or more counts support this clonotype. The chain has TRBV12-3 or TRBV12-4 and TRBJ2-1, with D possibly matching TRBD2 (5 bases). Trimming took 6 bases from V and 7 from J, leaving 13 bases between them. This CDR3 spans 13 amino acids. The chain's CDR3 is CASRLSEANEQFF. The CDR3 DNA reads TGTGCCAGCAGGCTATCGGAGGCGAATGAGCAGTTCTTC.

This chain links TRBV10-3 with TRBJ2-1; D possibly corresponds to TRBD1 (6 bases). Germline-derived CDR1 and CDR2 are ENHRY and SYGVKD. This CDR3 comprises 14 residues. V lost 0 bases, J lost 4 bases, and 7 bases lay in between. The CDR3 region is CAISESQGYNEQFF. The DNA for the CDR3 is TGTGCCATCAGTGAGTCGCAGGGGTACAATGAGCAGTTCTTC.

This clonotype came up a few times. CDR3 sequence reads: CASSLASEGANSYEQYF. The CDR3 bases are TGCGCCAGCAGCTTGGCCTCTGAGGGAGCCAACTCCTACGAGCAGTACTTC. This sequence joins TRBV5-1 and TRBJ2-7; possible D gene TRBD2, 5 bases. Germline lookup yields CDR1 SGHRS and CDR2 YFSETQ. V gave up 0 bases and J gave up 0 bases, with 16 bases separating them. This CDR3 comprises 17 residues.

This clonotype was seen only a few times. The chain has TRBV7-2 and TRBJ2-1; no reliable D call. The V gene's germline CDR1 is SGHTA and CDR2 FQGNSA. CDR3 length: 13 amino acids. With 4 bases removed from V and 6 bases from J, the gap between germline ends came to 10 bases. CDR3 in amino acids: CASSSASVNEQFF. CDR3 in DNA: TGTGCCAGCAGCTCCGCCTCTGTCAATGAGCAGTTCTTC.

This clonotype has more than one count but fewer than ten. This chain joins TRBV20-1 and TRBJ2-7; 11 bases fit TRBD2. The CDR3 totals 13 residues. Germline lookup yields CDR1 DFQATT and CDR2 SNEGSKA (reference sequence). Unmatched junction bases numbered 3, after V lost 5 bases and J lost 3 bases. CDR3 DNA sequence: TGCAGTGCTCGGACTAGCGGGCTCTACGAGCAGTACTTC. Translated, it gives CSARTSGLYEQYF.

This clonotype was seen ten or more times. The chain is built from TRBV5-1 and TRBJ1-3, with a tentative D call TRBD1 (6 bases). In germline, CDR1 is SGHRS, CDR2 YFSETQ. Deletions cut 0 bases from V and 2 bases from J, with 12 bases between. The CDR3 contains 16 residues. CDR3 nucleotides: TGCGCCAGCAGCTTGGAAACAGGGAGTCCTGGAAACACCATATATTTT. It translates to CASSLETGSPGNTIYF.